The sequence of this T cell receptor beta chain was determined in a study of T cells after posttransplantation cyclophosphamide. Whole-study results and caveats: Later blood repertoires were often dominated by clones from the donor CD8+ memory compartment. TRB overlap between skin or GI tissue T cells and blood was limited.

The table lists this clone with a few counts. Its target is unknown. Unmatched junction bases numbered 0, after V lost 6 bases and J lost 1 base. Germline CDR1 and CDR2: SNHLY and FYNNEI. The CDR3 has 13 amino acids. Libraries were prepared by immunoSEQ multiplex PCR; TCRdb keeps only in-frame clonotypes and omits some of them. The sample lists around 31,000 clones, about 91% occurring once. Cells defined as naive were viable CD3+CD4+ or CD3+CD8+ and CCR7+CD45RA+CD45RO-CD95-CD27+CD28+. Sequences were obtained from naive CD4+ T cells sorted from blood. The V call is TRBV2, the J call TRBJ1-5; 7 nucleotides align to TRBD1. The sequence was collected from a young man in good health and a related stem cell transplant donor. The DNA of the CDR3 is TGTGCCAGCAGGGACAGGAGCAATCAGCCCCAGCATTTT. Its translation is CASRDRSNQPQHF.